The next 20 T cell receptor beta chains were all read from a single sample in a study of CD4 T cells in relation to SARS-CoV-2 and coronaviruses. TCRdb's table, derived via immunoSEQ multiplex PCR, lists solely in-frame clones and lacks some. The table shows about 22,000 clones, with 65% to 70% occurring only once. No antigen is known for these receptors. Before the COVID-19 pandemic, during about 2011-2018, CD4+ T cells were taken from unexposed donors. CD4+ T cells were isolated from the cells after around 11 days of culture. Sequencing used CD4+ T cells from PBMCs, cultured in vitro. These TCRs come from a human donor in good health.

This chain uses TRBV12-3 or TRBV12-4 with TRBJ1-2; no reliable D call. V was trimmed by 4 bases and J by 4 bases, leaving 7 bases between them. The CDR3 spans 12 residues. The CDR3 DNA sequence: TGTGCCAGCAGTTCCAGCCCCTATGGCTACACCTTC. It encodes CASSSSPYGYTF.

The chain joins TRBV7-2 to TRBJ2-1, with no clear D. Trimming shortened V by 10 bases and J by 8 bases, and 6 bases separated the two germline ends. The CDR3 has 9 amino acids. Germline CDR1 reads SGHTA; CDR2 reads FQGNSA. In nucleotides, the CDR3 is TGTGCCACTACGTATGAGCAGTTCTTC. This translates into CATTYEQFF. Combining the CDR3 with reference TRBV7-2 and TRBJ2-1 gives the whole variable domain GAGVSQSPSNKVTEKGKDVELRCDPISGHTALYWYRQSLGQGLEFLIYFQGNSAPDKSGLPSDRFSAERTGGSVSTLTIQRTQQEDSAVYLCATTYEQFFGPGTRLTVL.

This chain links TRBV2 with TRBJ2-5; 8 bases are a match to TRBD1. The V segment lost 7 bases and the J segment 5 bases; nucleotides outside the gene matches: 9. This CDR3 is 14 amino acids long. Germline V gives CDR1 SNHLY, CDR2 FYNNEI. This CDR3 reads CASKKDRAGETQYF. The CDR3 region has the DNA TGTGCCAGCAAAAAGGACAGGGCCGGGGAGACCCAGTACTTC. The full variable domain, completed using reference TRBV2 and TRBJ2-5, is EPEVTQTPSHQVTQMGQEVILRCVPISNHLYFYWYRQILGQKVEFLVSFYNNEISEKSEIFDDQFSVERPDGSNFTLKIRSTKLEDSAMYFCASKKDRAGETQYFGPGTRLLVL.

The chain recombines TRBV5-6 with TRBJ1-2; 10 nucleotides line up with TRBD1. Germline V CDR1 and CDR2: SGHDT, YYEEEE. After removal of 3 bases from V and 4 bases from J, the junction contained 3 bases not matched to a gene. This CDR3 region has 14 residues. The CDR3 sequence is CASSWDRGSYGYTF. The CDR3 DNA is TGTGCCAGCAGCTGGGACAGGGGCTCCTATGGCTACACCTTC.

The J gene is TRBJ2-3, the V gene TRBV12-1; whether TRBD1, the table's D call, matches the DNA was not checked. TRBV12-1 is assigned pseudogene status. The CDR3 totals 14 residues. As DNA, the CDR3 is TGTGCCAGCAGGCCGGACAGTCCATCAGATACGCAGTATTTT. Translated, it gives CASRPDSPSDTQYF.

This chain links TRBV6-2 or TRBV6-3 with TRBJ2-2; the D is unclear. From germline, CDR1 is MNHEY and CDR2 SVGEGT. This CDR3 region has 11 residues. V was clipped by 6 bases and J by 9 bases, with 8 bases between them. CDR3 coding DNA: TGTGCCAGCAGATACCGGTGGGAGCTGTTTTTT. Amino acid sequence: CASRYRWELFF.

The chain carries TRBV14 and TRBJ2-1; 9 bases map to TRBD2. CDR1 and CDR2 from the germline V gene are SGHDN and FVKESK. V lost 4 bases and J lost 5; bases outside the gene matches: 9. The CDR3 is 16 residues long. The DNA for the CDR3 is TGTGCCAGCAGCCGATTGATAGCGGGGGTTCACAATGAGCAGTTCTTC. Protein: CASSRLIAGVHNEQFF. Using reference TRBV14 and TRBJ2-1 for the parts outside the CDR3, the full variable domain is EAGVTQFPSHSVIEKGQTVTLRCDPISGHDNLYWYRRVMGKEIKFLLHFVKESKQDESGMPNNRFLAERTGGTYSTLKVQPAELEDSGVYFCASSRLIAGVHNEQFFGPGTRLTVL.

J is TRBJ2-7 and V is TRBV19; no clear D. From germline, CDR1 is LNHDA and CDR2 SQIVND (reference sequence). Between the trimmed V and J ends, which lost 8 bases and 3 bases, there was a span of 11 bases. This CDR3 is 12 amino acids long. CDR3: CASRSQSYEQYF. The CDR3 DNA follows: TGTGCCAGTCGGAGTCAAAGCTACGAGCAGTACTTC.

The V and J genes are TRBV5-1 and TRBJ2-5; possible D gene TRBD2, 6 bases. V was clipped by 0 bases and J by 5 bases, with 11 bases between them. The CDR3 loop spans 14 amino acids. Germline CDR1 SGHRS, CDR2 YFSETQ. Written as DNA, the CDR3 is TGCGCCAGCAGCTTGGCACTAGCCGATGAGACCCAGTACTTC. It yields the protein CASSLALADETQYF.

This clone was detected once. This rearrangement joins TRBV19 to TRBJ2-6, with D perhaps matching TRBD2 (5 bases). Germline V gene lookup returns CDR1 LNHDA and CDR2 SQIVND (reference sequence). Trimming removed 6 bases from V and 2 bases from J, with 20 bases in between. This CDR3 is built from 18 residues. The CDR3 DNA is TGTGCCAGTAGCGAAATCGGGGTACCTACGACTGGGGCCAACGTCCTGACTTTC. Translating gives CASSEIGVPTTGANVLTF.

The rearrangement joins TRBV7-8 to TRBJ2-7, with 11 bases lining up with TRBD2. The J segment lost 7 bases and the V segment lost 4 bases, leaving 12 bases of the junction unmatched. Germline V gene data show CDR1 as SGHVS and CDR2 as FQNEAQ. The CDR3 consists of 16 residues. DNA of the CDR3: TGTGCCAGCAGCTCCGAACTAGCGGGAGAAGGTCAAGAGCAGTACTTC. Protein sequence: CASSSELAGEGQEQYF.

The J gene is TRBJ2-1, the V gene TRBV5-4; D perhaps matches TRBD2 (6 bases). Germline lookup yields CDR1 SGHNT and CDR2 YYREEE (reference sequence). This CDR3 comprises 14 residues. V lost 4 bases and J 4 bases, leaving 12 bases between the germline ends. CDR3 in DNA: TGTGCCAGCAGCCCAAGCGGAGGGTACAATGAGCAGTTCTTC. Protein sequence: CASSPSGGYNEQFF.

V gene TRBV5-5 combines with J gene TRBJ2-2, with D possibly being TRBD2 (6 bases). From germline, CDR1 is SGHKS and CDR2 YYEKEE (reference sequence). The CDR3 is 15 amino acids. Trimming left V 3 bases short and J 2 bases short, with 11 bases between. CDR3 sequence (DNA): TGTGCCAGCAGCTCCCTTAGCGGAAACACCGGGGAGCTGTTTTTT. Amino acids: CASSSLSGNTGELFF.

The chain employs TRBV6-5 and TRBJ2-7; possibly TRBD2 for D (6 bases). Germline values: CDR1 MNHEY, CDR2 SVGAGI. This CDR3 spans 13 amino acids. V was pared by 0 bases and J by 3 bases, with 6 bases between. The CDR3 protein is CASSYSRDYEQYF. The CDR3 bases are TGTGCCAGCAGTTACTCGCGGGACTACGAGCAGTACTTC.

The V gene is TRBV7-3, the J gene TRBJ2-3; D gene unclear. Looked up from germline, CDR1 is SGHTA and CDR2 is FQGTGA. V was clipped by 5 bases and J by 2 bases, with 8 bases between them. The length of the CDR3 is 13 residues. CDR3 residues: CASSRAATDTQYF. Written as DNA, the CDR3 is TGTGCCAGCAGCCGGGCGGCCACAGATACGCAGTATTTT.

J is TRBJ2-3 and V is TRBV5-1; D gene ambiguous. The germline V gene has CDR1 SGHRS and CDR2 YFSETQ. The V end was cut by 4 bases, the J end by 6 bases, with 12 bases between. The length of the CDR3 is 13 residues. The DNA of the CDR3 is TGCGCCAGCAGCCAGACACCGGGCGATACGCAGTATTTT. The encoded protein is CASSQTPGDTQYF.

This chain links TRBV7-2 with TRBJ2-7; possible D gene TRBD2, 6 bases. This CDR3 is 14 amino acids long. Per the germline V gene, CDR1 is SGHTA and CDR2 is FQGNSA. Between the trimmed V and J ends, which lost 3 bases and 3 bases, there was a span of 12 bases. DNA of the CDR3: TGTGCCAGCAGCTTCGGAGGGGCCAACTACGAGCAGTACTTC. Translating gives CASSFGGANYEQYF.

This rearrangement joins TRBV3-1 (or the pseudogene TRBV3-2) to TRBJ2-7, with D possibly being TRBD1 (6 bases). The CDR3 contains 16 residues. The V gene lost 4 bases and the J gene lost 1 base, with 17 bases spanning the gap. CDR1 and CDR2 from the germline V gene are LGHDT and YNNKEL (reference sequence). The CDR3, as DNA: TGTGCCAGCAGCCCCTACCAGGGGCAGGGATCCTACGAGCAGTACTTC. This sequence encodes CASSPYQGQGSYEQYF.

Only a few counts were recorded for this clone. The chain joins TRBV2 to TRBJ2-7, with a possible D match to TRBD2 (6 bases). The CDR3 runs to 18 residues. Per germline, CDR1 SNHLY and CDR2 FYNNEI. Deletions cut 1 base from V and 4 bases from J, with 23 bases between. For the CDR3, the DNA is TGTGCCAGCAGTGAAGATGGGACGGAGGGACTTACGAATTACGAGCAGTACTTC. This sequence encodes CASSEDGTEGLTNYEQYF.

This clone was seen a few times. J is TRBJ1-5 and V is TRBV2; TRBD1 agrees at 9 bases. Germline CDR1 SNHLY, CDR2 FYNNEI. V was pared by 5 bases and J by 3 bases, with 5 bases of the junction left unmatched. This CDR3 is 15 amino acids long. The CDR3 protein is CASSRGQGYNQPQHF. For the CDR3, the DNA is TGTGCCAGCAGTCGGGGACAGGGATACAATCAGCCCCAGCATTTT.